A single T cell receptor beta chain is shown here with its context. These data belong to a study of CXCR3 chemokines and chemotherapy response in bladder cancer. CDR3 size: 16 residues. Trimming removed 11 bases from V and 1 base from J; junction bases left unmatched: 7. The V gene's germline CDR1 is ENHRY and CDR2 SYGVKD. TCRdb ran MiXCR on the PCR reads and lists one entry per CDR3 protein. Of a few thousand distinct CDR3 sequences in the sample, 6.5% to 9% were seen once. The source is a human donor with bladder cancer that responded to neoadjuvant chemotherapy. The specimen was taken from a patient whose treatment included neoadjuvant chemotherapy. V gene TRBV10-3 combines with J gene TRBJ1-6; 11 bases are a match to TRBD1. The CDR3, as DNA: TGTGCCTCCGGACAGGGGGCCACTTCCTATAATTCACCCCTCCACTTT. This translates into CASGQGATSYNSPLHF.